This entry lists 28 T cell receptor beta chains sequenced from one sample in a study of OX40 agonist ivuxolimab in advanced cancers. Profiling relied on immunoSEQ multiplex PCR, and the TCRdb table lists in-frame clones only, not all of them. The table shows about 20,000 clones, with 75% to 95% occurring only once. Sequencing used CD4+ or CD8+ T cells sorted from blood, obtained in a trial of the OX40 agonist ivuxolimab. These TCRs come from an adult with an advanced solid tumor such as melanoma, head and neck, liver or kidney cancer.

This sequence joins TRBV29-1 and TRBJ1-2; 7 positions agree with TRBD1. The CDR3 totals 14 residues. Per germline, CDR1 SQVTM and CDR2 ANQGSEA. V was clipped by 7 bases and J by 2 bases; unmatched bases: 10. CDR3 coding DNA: TGCAGCGCCCAAGGGCAGGGGGAAAACTATGGCTACACCTTC. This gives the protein CSAQGQGENYGYTF. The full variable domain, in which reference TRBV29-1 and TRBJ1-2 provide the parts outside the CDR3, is SAVISQKPSRDICQRGTSLTIQCQVDSQVTMMFWYRQQPGQSLTLIATANQGSEATYESGFVIDKFPISRPNLTFSTLTVSNMSPEDSSIYLCSAQGQGENYGYTFGSGTRLTVV.

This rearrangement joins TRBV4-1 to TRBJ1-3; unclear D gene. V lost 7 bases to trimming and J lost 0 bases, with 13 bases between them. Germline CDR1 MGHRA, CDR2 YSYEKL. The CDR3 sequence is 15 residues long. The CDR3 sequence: CASMQTWPSGNTIYF. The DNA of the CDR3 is TGCGCCAGCATGCAAACCTGGCCCTCTGGAAACACCATATATTTT.

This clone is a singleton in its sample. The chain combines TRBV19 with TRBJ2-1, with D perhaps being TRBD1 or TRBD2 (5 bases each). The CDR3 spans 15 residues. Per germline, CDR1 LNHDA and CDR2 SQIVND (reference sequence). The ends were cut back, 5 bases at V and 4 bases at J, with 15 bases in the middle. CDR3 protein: CASSPPGPVYNEQFF. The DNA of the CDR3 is TGTGCCAGTAGTCCACCGGGACCTGTGTACAATGAGCAGTTCTTC.

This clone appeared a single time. CDR3 bases: TGTGCCAGCAGCAAGGGAGCCGGGGAGCTGTTTTTT. Its protein product is CASSKGAGELFF. The chain has TRBV7-6 and TRBJ2-2; D might be TRBD2 (5 bases). Trimming took 5 bases from V and 6 from J, leaving 7 bases between them. Germline V gene lookup returns CDR1 SGHVS and CDR2 FNYEAQ. This CDR3 has 12 residues.

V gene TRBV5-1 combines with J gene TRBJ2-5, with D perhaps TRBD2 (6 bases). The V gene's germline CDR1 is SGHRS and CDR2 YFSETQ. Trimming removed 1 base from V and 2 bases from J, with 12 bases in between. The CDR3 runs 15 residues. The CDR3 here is CASSLIGGSQETQYF. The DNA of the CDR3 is TGCGCCAGCAGCTTGATTGGGGGGAGTCAAGAGACCCAGTACTTC.

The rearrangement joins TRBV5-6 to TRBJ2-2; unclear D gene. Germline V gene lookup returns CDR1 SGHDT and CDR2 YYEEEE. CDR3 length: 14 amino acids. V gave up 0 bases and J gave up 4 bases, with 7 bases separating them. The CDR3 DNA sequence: TGTGCCAGCAGCTTGGTAACAGCCACCGGGGAGCTGTTTTTT. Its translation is CASSLVTATGELFF.

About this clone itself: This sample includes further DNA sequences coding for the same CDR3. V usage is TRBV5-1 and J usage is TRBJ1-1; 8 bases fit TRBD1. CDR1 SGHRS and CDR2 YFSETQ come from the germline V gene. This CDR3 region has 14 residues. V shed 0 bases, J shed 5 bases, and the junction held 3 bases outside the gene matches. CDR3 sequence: CASSLGQGRTEAFF. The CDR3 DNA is TGCGCCAGCAGCTTGGGACAGGGGCGTACTGAAGCTTTCTTT.

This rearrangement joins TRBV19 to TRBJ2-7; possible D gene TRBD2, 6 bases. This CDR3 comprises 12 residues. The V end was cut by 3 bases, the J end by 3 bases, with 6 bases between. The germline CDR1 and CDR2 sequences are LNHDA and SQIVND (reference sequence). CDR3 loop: CASSMGGYEQYF. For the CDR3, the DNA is TGTGCCAGTAGTATGGGGGGCTACGAGCAGTACTTC.

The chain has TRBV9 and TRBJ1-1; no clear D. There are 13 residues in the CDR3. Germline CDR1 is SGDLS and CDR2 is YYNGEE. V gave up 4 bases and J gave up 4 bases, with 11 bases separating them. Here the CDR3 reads CASSPSGGTEAFF. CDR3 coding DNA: TGTGCCAGCAGCCCGAGCGGAGGCACTGAAGCTTTCTTT.

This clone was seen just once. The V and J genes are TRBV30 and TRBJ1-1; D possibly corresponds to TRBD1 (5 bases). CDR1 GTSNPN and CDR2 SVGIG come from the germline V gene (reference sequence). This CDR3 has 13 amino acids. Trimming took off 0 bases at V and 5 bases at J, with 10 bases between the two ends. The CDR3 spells CAWSVAGVTEAFF. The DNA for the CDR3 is TGTGCCTGGAGTGTCGCGGGGGTAACTGAAGCTTTCTTT.

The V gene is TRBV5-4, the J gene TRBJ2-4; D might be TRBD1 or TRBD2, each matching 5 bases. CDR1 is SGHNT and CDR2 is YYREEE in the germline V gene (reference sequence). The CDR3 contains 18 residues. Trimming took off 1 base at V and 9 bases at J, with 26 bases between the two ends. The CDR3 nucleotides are TGTGCCAGCAGCTTGAAAGGAGAGGGAATGGGGGAAGAAGTCATTCAGTACTTC. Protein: CASSLKGEGMGEEVIQYF.

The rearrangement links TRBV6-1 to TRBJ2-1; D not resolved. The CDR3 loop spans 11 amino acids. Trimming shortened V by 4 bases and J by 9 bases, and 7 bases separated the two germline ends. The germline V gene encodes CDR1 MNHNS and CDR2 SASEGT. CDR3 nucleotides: TGTGCCAGCAGTGCGGTGGGTGAGCAGTTCTTC. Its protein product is CASSAVGEQFF.

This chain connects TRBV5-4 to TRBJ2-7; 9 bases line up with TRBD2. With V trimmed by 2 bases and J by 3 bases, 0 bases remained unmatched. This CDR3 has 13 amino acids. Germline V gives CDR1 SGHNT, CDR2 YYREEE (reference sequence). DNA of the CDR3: TGTGCCAGCAGCTTTAGCGGGGGCTACGAGCAGTACTTC. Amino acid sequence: CASSFSGGYEQYF.

The CDR3 DNA reads as TGTGCCAGCAGTGATCGGGACCTTTCCTACGAGCAGTACTTC. It translates to CASSDRDLSYEQYF. The chain is built from TRBV6-1 and TRBJ2-7, with D perhaps given as TRBD1 or TRBD2 (5 bases each). With 3 bases removed from V and 1 base from J, the gap between germline ends came to 10 bases. Germline loops: CDR1 MNHNS, CDR2 SASEGT. CDR3 size: 14 residues.

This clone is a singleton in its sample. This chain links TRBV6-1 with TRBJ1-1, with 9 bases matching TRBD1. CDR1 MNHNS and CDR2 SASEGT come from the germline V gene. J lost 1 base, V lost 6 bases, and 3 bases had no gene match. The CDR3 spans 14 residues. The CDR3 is CASSEGQGNTEAFF. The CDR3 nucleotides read TGTGCCAGCAGCGAGGGACAGGGGAACACTGAAGCTTTCTTT.

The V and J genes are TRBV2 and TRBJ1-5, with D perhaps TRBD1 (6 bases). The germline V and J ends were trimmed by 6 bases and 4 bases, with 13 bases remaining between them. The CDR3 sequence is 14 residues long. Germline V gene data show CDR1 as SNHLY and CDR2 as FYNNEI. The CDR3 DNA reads TGTGCCAGCAGACAGGGACTGTCGAATCAGCCCCAGCATTTT. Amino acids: CASRQGLSNQPQHF.

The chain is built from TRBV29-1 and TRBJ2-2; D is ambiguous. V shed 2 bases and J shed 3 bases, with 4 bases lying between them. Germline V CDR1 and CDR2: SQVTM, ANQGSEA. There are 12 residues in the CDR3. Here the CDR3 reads CSVEKDTGELFF. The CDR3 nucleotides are TGCAGCGTTGAAAAGGACACCGGGGAGCTGTTTTTT.

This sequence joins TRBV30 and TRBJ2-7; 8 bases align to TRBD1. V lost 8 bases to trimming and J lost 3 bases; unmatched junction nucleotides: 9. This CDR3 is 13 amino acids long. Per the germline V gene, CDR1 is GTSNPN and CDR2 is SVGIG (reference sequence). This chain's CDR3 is CAGRQGIGYEQYF. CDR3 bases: TGTGCCGGCCGACAGGGGATCGGCTACGAGCAGTACTTC.

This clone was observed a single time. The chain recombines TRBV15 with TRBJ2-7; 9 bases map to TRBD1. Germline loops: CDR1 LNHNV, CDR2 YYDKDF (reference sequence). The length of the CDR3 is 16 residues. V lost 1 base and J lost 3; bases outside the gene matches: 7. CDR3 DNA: TGTGCCACCAGCAGAGGATTTGAGGACAGGGGCTACGAGCAGTACTTC. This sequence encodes CATSRGFEDRGYEQYF.

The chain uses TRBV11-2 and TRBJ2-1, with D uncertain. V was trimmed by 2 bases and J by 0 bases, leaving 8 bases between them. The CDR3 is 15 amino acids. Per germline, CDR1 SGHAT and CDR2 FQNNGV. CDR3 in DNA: TGTGCCAGCAGCTTATCGTCCGGCTCCTACAATGAGCAGTTCTTC. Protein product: CASSLSSGSYNEQFF.

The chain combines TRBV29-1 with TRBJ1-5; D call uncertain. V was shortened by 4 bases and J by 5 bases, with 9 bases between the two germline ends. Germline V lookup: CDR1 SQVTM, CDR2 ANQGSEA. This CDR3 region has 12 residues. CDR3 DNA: TGCAGCGTTGTAGTATCGGATCAGCCCCAGCATTTT. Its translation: CSVVVSDQPQHF. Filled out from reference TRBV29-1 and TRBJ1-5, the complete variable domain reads SAVISQKPSRDICQRGTSLTIQCQVDSQVTMMFWYRQQPGQSLTLIATANQGSEATYESGFVIDKFPISRPNLTFSTLTVSNMSPEDSSIYLCSVVVSDQPQHFGDGTRLSIL.

The CDR3: CASSPVTGFYGYTF. The CDR3 DNA follows: TGTGCCAGCAGCCCGGTGACAGGGTTCTATGGCTACACCTTC. The V and J genes are TRBV7-9 and TRBJ1-2, with TRBD1 matching 7 bases. V shed 5 bases and J 4 bases; nucleotides not matched to a gene: 7. Germline V CDR1 and CDR2: SEHNR, FQNEAQ (reference sequence). The CDR3 loop spans 14 amino acids.

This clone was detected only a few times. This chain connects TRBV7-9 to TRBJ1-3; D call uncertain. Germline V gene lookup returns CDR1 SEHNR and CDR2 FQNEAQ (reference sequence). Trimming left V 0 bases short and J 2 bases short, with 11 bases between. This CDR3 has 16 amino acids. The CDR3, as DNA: TGTGCCAGCAGCTTAGCGCCCTACCGTCCTGGAAACACCATATATTTT. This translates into CASSLAPYRPGNTIYF.

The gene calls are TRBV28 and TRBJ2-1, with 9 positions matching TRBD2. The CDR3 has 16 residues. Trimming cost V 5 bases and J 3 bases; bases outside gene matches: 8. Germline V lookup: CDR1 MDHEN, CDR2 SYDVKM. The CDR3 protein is CASSPYFSGGYNEQFF. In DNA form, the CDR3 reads TGTGCCAGCAGTCCCTATTTTAGCGGGGGCTACAATGAGCAGTTCTTC.

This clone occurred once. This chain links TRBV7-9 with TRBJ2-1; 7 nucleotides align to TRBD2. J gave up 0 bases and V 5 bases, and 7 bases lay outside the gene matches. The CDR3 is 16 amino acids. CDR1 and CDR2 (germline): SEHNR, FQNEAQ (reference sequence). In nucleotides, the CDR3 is TGTGCCAGCAGCACCCTCTCGGGGGGCTCCTACAATGAGCAGTTCTTC. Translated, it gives CASSTLSGGSYNEQFF.

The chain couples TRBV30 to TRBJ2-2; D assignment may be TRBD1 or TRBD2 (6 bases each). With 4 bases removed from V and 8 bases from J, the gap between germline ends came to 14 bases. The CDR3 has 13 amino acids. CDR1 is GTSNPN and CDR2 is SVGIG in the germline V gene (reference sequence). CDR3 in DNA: TGTGCCTGGACCCTAGGGGGGTCGGGGGAGCTGTTTTTT. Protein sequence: CAWTLGGSGELFF.

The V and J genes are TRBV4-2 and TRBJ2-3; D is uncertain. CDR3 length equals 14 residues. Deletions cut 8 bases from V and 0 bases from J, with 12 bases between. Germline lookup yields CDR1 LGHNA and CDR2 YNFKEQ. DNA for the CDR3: TGTGCCAGCCAATACGGGCTTAGCACAGATACGCAGTATTTT. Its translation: CASQYGLSTDTQYF.

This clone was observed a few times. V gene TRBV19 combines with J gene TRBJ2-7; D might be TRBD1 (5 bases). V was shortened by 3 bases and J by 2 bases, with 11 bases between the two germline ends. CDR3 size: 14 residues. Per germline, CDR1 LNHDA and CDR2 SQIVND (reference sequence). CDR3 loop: CASSIAGMTYEQYF. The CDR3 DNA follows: TGTGCCAGTAGTATTGCAGGGATGACCTACGAGCAGTACTTC. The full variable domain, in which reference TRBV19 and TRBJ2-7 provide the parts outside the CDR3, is DGGITQSPKYLFRKEGQNVTLSCEQNLNHDAMYWYRQDPGQGLRLIYYSQIVNDFQKGDIAEGYSVSREKKESFPLTVTSAQKNPTAFYLCASSIAGMTYEQYFGPGTRLTVT.